These T cell receptor beta chains were read from a single sample in a study of shared clonotypes between healthy human individuals. TCRdb's table, derived via immunoSEQ multiplex PCR, lists solely in-frame clones and lacks some. In the table there are about 1,900,000 clones, about 95% of which are singletons. The specimen was naive CD8+ T cells sorted from blood. The receptors come from a man aged 18-30 years in good health. The CDR3 runs from the conserved cysteine through the conserved F or W. A D gene is named only where the DNA matches it firmly. Expanded clones get a size class; other rows say once, few or many, or leave the size out.

d_call | j_call | clone_size | v_call | cdr3_aa | cdr3_nt
- | TRBJ1-6 | - | TRBV30 | CAWTSGSPLHF | TGTGCCTGGACCTCAGGTTCACCCCTCCACTTT
- | TRBJ2-7 | - | TRBV27 | CASRPGHDYEQYF | TGTGCCAGCCGTCCCGGACATGACTACGAGCAGTACTTC
TRBD2 | TRBJ2-1 | - | TRBV6-5 | CASSYSKQGDWEGQFF | TGTGCCAGCAGTTACTCGAAACAAGGCGACTGGGAGGGGCAGTTCTTC
- | TRBJ1-6 | many | TRBV21-1 | CASSIRASPTTLHF | TGTGCCAGCAGCATTCGGGCCTCCCCGACCACCCTCCACTTT
- | TRBJ2-2 | - | TRBV27 | CASSLRSGELFF | TGTGCCAGCAGTTTAAGGTCCGGGGAGCTGTTTTTT
- | TRBJ1-2 | - | TRBV7-9 | CASSLVGVIYGYTF | TGTGCCAGCAGCTTAGTGGGGGTTATCTATGGCTACACCTTC
- | TRBJ2-7 | - | TRBV4-3 | CASSQDWAGSYEQYF | TGCGCCAGCAGCCAAGATTGGGCGGGATCCTACGAGCAGTACTTC
TRBD2 | TRBJ2-1 | - | TRBV27 | CASSLRWLAGNNEQFF | TGTGCCAGCAGTTTACGTTGGCTAGCGGGAAACAATGAGCAGTTCTTC
TRBD2 | TRBJ2-7 | - | TRBV6-5 | CASSYGTSGYYEQYF | TGTGCCAGCAGTTACGGGACTAGCGGATACTACGAGCAGTACTTC
TRBD1 | TRBJ2-3 | once | TRBV13 | CASSHGTGTDTQYF | TGTGCCAGCAGCCACGGGACAGGGACTGATACGCAGTATTTT
TRBD1 | TRBJ2-5 | - | TRBV9 | CASSVEGQVQETQYF | TGTGCCAGCAGCGTAGAGGGACAGGTCCAAGAGACCCAGTACTTC
TRBD2 | TRBJ2-2 | - | TRBV11-2 | CASSLWVAGVSGELFF | TGTGCCAGCAGCTTATGGGTTGCGGGGGTGTCCGGGGAGCTGTTTTTT
- | TRBJ2-7 | few | TRBV5-4 | CASSSDSYEQYF | TGTGCCAGCAGCTCTGACAGCTACGAGCAGTACTTC
- | TRBJ1-4 | - | TRBV5-1 | CASSLTDTRNEKLFF | TGCGCCAGCAGCTTGACCGACACCCGGAATGAAAAACTGTTTTTT
- | TRBJ2-1 | once | TRBV10-2 | CASMRDSYNEQFF | TGCGCCAGCATGCGGGACTCCTACAATGAGCAGTTCTTC
- | TRBJ1-5 | - | TRBV28 | CASSFFPGVGDQPQHF | TGTGCCAGCAGTTTTTTTCCCGGCGTCGGAGATCAGCCCCAGCATTTT
TRBD1 | TRBJ1-2 | - | TRBV7-9 | CASSSNLGQASYGYTF | TGTGCCAGCAGCTCCAATTTGGGACAGGCAAGCTATGGCTACACCTTC
- | TRBJ2-3 | - | TRBV2 | CASSDNPRTSSTDTQYF | TGTGCCAGCAGTGATAACCCACGGACATCTAGCACAGATACGCAGTATTTT
- | TRBJ2-7 | once | TRBV6-1 | CASTRRGANYEQYF | TGTGCCAGCACGCGAAGGGGGGCTAACTACGAGCAGTACTTC
- | TRBJ2-2 | - | TRBV6-1 | CASSDSGWELFF | TGTGCCAGCAGTGACTCCGGCTGGGAGCTGTTTTTT
- | TRBJ2-5 | once | TRBV7-9 | CASSLRGGEETQYF | TGTGCCAGCAGCTTAAGGGGGGGAGAAGAGACCCAGTACTTC
TRBD1 | TRBJ1-5 | - | TRBV2 | CASNRGRDYSNQPQHF | TGTGCCAGCAACAGGGGAAGGGACTATAGCAATCAGCCCCAGCATTTT
TRBD1 | TRBJ2-7 | - | TRBV11-2 | CASSPPGQGIYEQYF | TGTGCCAGCAGCCCGCCGGGACAGGGTATTTACGAGCAGTACTTC
TRBD1 | TRBJ1-2 | - | TRBV27 | CASSFRTGVGVNF | TGTGCCAGCAGTTTCAGGACAGGGGTAGGGGTTAACTTC
TRBD2 | TRBJ2-7 | - | TRBV5-6 | CASSLYTSGRVRVEEQYF | TGTGCCAGCAGCTTGTACACTAGCGGGAGGGTTAGGGTTGAAGAGCAGTACTTC
- | TRBJ2-7 | once | TRBV27 | CASKTFLGLSAYEQYF | TGTGCCAGCAAAACCTTCTTGGGACTTTCCGCCTACGAGCAGTACTTC
- | TRBJ1-2 | - | TRBV9 | CASSPQQAYGYTF | TGTGCCAGCAGCCCTCAACAGGCCTATGGCTACACCTTC
- | TRBJ2-3 | - | TRBV7-9 | CASSPQPGQSSTDTQYF | TGTGCCAGCAGCCCTCAGCCGGGACAATCTAGCACAGATACGCAGTATTTT
- | TRBJ2-1 | - | TRBV7-9 | CASILAYNEQFF | TGTGCCAGCATCCTAGCCTACAATGAGCAGTTCTTC